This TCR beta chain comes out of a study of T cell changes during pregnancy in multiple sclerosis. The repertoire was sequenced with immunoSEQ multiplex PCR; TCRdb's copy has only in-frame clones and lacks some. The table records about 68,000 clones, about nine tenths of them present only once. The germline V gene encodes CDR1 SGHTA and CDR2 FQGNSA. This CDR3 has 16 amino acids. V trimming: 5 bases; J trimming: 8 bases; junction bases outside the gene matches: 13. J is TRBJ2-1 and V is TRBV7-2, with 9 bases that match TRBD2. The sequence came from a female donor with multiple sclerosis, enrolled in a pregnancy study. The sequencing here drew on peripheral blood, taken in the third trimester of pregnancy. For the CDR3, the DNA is TGTGCCAGCAGCCCCAGTCTAGCGGGAATTGTGGATGAGCAGTTCTTC. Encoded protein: CASSPSLAGIVDEQFF.